These T cell receptor beta chains were read from a single sample in a study of blood T cell repertoires in COVID-19. The protocol was immunoSEQ multiplex PCR, while the TCRdb copy is restricted to in-frame clones and leaves out a portion. Among about 280,000 clones listed, around 88% were seen once. The specimen was PBMCs or T cells enriched from blood (not recorded which). The receptors come from a woman between 35 and 50 years old who had recovered from COVID-19. CDR3s include the opening cysteine and the closing phenylalanine or tryptophan. The D gene is left open where the match is weak. Clone size is stated in some rows and not others, as once, few, many or a class when expanded.

TRBJ2-5	TRBV19	NA	TRBD2	TGTGCCAGTAGTATAACTGAGACTAGCGGGAGGGCCATAGAGACCCAGTACTTC	CASSITETSGRAIETQYF
TRBJ2-1	TRBV20-1	NA	TRBD2	TGCAGTGCTAGTCCAACTAGCGGAATGGTGGCTGAGCAGTTCTTC	CSASPTSGMVAEQFF
TRBJ1-3	TRBV28	NA	TRBD1	TGTGCCAGCAGTCTGGACCGGGACAGGGGAAGAAGGTCTGGAAACACCATATATTTT	CASSLDRDRGRRSGNTIYF
TRBJ1-5	TRBV18	NA	NA	TGTGCCAGCTCCCTCGGGGAGGCTCGCAATCAGCCCCAGCATTTT	CASSLGEARNQPQHF
TRBJ1-4	TRBV18	NA	TRBD1	TGTGCCAGCTCACCAGTGACAGGGACTAATGAAAAACTGTTTTTT	CASSPVTGTNEKLFF
TRBJ2-5	TRBV7-2	NA	TRBD2	TGTGCCAGCAGACGGGGACTAGATCAAGAGACCCAGTACTTC	CASRRGLDQETQYF
TRBJ1-1	TRBV7-2	NA	TRBD1	TGTGCCAGCAGCCCGACCTCGACAGGGTTTTATTTGGACACTGAAGCTTTCTTT	CASSPTSTGFYLDTEAFF
TRBJ1-2	TRBV6-1	NA	NA	TGTGCCAGCAGTGAATCTTGGGCAGGGTACAGCTATGGCTACACCTTC	CASSESWAGYSYGYTF
TRBJ1-2	TRBV19	few	TRBD1	TGTGCCAGTACCGGGCCGGGACAGGGGCTAGAAGGCTACACCTTC	CASTGPGQGLEGYTF
TRBJ1-1	TRBV19	NA	NA	TGTGCCGCAGCCCCCGAGGTGGGCACTGAAGCTTTCTTT	CAAAPEVGTEAFF
TRBJ1-4	TRBV5-1	NA	NA	TGCGCCAGCAGCCCCGGGACACCGGGTGAAAAACTGTTTTTT	CASSPGTPGEKLFF
TRBJ2-2	TRBV7-9	NA	NA	TGTGCCAGCAGCCCCCGGCAGGTACACACCGGGGAGCTGTTTTTT	CASSPRQVHTGELFF
TRBJ2-1	TRBV5-1	NA	NA	TGCGCCAGCAGCTTGGACCCGGGAGCACAGAATGAGCAGTTCTTC	CASSLDPGAQNEQFF
TRBJ1-1	TRBV7-9	once	NA	TGTGCCAGCAACGAAGTGCACCAGGGACTTAAGGCTGAAGCTTTCTTT	CASNEVHQGLKAEAFF
TRBJ2-7	TRBV11-1	NA	TRBD2	TGTGCCAGCCGCGGGGGAATTAATGACGAGCAGTACTTC	CASRGGINDEQYF
TRBJ1-6	TRBV27	NA	TRBD1	TGTGCCAGCAGACCCGGGACAGGCAATTCACCCCTCCACTTT	CASRPGTGNSPLHF
TRBJ1-6	TRBV9	once	NA	TGTGCCAGCAGCGCGACAGATTCACCCCTCCACTTT	CASSATDSPLHF
TRBJ1-2	TRBV5-1	NA	NA	TGCGCCAGCAGCTTGTTAGCGGGTTCTAACTATGGCTACACCTTC	CASSLLAGSNYGYTF
TRBJ1-6	TRBV28	NA	TRBD1	TGTGCCAGCAGTTTCCGGACAGGGCTGAATTCACCCCTCCACTTT	CASSFRTGLNSPLHF
TRBJ2-7	TRBV19	NA	TRBD2	TGTGCCAGTAGTACCCATCTAGCGGGAAACTACGAGCAGTACTTC	CASSTHLAGNYEQYF
TRBJ2-2	TRBV19	few	TRBD2	TGTGCCAGTAACCTAGCGGCCCATACCAAGACCGGGGAGCTGTTTTTT	CASNLAAHTKTGELFF
TRBJ1-2	TRBV30	NA	TRBD1	TGTGCCTGGAAGGTACAGGGGCCCTCTGGCTACACCTTC	CAWKVQGPSGYTF
TRBJ1-1	TRBV5-8	NA	TRBD1	TGTGCCAGCAGCTTGGGATGGACAGGCGTTTCGAACACTGAAGCTTTCTTT	CASSLGWTGVSNTEAFF
TRBJ1-2	TRBV5-8	NA	TRBD1	TGTGCCAGCAGCTCGCCCCTCGGGACAGCCTATGGCTACACCTTC	CASSSPLGTAYGYTF
TRBJ2-1	TRBV25-1	NA	NA	TGTGCCAGCAGTGCGGTAAATGAGCAGTTCTTC	CASSAVNEQFF
TRBJ1-1	TRBV21-1	NA	NA	TGTGCCAGCAGCGCGGGACAGGGAGCCACTGAAGCTTTCTTT	CASSAGQGATEAFF
TRBJ2-1	TRBV18	NA	TRBD1	TGTGCCAGCTCAAAGGACAGGGGGAATGAGCAGTTCTTC	CASSKDRGNEQFF
TRBJ2-7	TRBV4-3	NA	NA	TGCGCCAGCAGCCAAGATCTTCGGCAGGGAGGCGAGCAGTACTTC	CASSQDLRQGGEQYF
TRBJ2-5	TRBV5-5	NA	NA	TGTGCCAGCAGCTTCCACAGGGTCCAAGAGACCCAGTACTTC	CASSFHRVQETQYF
TRBJ2-1	TRBV27	NA	TRBD2	TGTGCCAGCAGTTGGAGAACTAGCGGGACCTACAATGAGCAGTTCTTC	CASSWRTSGTYNEQFF
TRBJ1-3	TRBV28	once	NA	TGTGCCAGCAGTTCCCCGTTTAACACCATATATTTT	CASSSPFNTIYF
TRBJ1-4	TRBV7-9	NA	TRBD1	TGTGCCAGCAGCCGAGGATCGGGACAGGGAGGAAAACTGTTTTTT	CASSRGSGQGGKLFF
TRBJ2-2	TRBV2	NA	NA	TGTGCCAGCGGGCGGGCAACGAACACCGGGGAGCTGTTTTTT	CASGRATNTGELFF
TRBJ2-4	TRBV28	NA	TRBD1	TGTGCCAGGGGAGGGGACAGGGTTACCAAAAACATTCAGTACTTC	CARGGDRVTKNIQYF
TRBJ1-5	TRBV7-9	few	TRBD1	TGTGCCAGCAGCTGGGGACAGTCAGATCAGCCCCAGCATTTT	CASSWGQSDQPQHF
TRBJ2-5	TRBV6-1	NA	TRBD2	TGTGCCAGCAGTGAGACTAGCGGGAGTCAAGAGACCCAGTACTTC	CASSETSGSQETQYF
TRBJ2-5	TRBV27	NA	NA	TGTGCCAGCAGTTTAATTCCCTCCGCGGGTAGAGAGACCCAGTACTTC	CASSLIPSAGRETQYF
TRBJ2-7	TRBV6-2/TRBV6-3	NA	TRBD2	TGTGCCAGCAGTGGACCGGGACTAGCGGGGGGATACGAGCAGTACTTC	CASSGPGLAGGYEQYF
TRBJ1-4	TRBV30	NA	NA	TGTGCCTGGGCGACAGGAAACTATGAAAAACTGTTTTTT	CAWATGNYEKLFF
TRBJ2-5	TRBV19	NA	NA	TGTGCCAGTAGCGGGAATGAGACCCAGTACTTC	CASSGNETQYF
TRBJ2-3	TRBV24-1	NA	NA	TGTGCCACCAGTGACGCCAGAGGAGGTGGTGTGGCAGATACGCAGTATTTT	CATSDARGGGVADTQYF
TRBJ2-1	TRBV11-2	NA	NA	TGTGCCAGCAGCAAACAGAGCCAGGGATTTGGGAATGAGCAGTTCTTC	CASSKQSQGFGNEQFF